This T cell receptor (beta chain) appears in the sequencing data of a study of blood T cell repertoires in COVID-19 (dated by TCRdb to 2018 to 2021). In the study overall: Samples covering the acute and convalescent phases of COVID-19 were provided by collaborators in the United States, Italy and Spain. The material from the prospective study consisted of cDNA or gDNA derived from T cells, B-cell-depleted T cells, or PBMCs. Deeply sampled blood TCRbeta repertoires from subjects exposed to, actively infected with, or recovered from COVID-19 were included in the dataset. The repertoires were released in a freely available public database meant as a resource for research on the immune response to SARS-CoV-2. Samples were obtained from the ongoing ImmuneRACE study (first 160 participants) and from over 1,000 subjects provided by 6 global collaborators. Sample metadata almost always included a de-identified subject ID, COVID-19 status, age in years and sex. HLA class I and class II types, where available, came from metadata supplied by the sample provider rather than from assay-based typing. Broader findings and caveats from the paper: The quantity of clinical and demographic metadata differed by source and by participant and was supplied without curation.

Measured from the cysteine to the phenylalanine, the CDR3 is 15 residues long. Just the 45-base CDR3 DNA is kept, in frame starting at base 1. CDR1 SGHVS and CDR2 FNYEAQ are derived from the germline V gene. V is clipped by 1 base and J by 0 bases, and the sequence between their germline boundaries is 9 bases long. Participants in the prospective study were aged about 18 to 95 years, lived in about two dozen United States geographic areas, and enrolled through a virtual design. In the prospective study, cohorts were assigned on the basis of participant-reported clinical history obtained from a screening survey and a study questionnaire. Recovered participants in ImmuneRACE Cohort 3 were defined as having two consecutive negative NP/OP PCR tests, clearance from a healthcare professional, or resolution of symptoms. In the prospective study, whole blood, serum and a nasopharyngeal or oropharyngeal swab were collected from each participant by mobile phlebotomists. Additional blood draws and questionnaires over an approximately 2-month period could optionally be provided by prospective study participants. Blood samples from the prospective study were shipped frozen or at room temperature prior to DNA extraction.

TCRbeta CDR3 regions were amplified from genomic DNA using the immunoSEQ Assay, a bias-controlled multiplex PCR. The published analysis was carried out like this. The number of nucleated cells in each sample was estimated from the amplification of reference gene primers within the assay. To quantify the absolute abundance of each unique TCRbeta CDR3 rearrangement, sequence reads were collapsed and filtered. Productive Simpson clonality was computed per sample as the square root of Simpson's diversity index over productive rearrangements. TCRdb holds this immuneACCESS table with in-frame rearrangements only. Some clones are missing; in checked studies, unresolved V genes explain under half, and the rest has no known cause. V and J calls and clone size are as listed in that table; D and trimming were resolved from the DNA. The sample profile shows around 500,000 clones; 88% of them were found once. The top ten clones comprise more than 7.5% of the sample.

Comments on this clone: It has no known antigen specificity. Per-base quality was not reported, and no clone a single base away is much larger than it.

This TCR was sampled from an older woman who had recovered from COVID-19. The chain joins TRBV7-6 to TRBJ1-1, and TRBD1 may be the D gene, going by 6 matching bases. Sequenced: PBMCs or T cells enriched from blood (not recorded which). The bases are TGTGCCAGCAGCTTAGATCCAGGGGTGAACACTGAAGCTTTCTTT. Its amino acids are CASSLDPGVNTEAFF.